Below are 31 T cell receptor beta chains sequenced from a single sample in a study of T cell changes during pregnancy in multiple sclerosis. Clones were sequenced by immunoSEQ multiplex PCR, and TCRdb holds only the in-frame ones, with some missing. This table has 35,000 to 55,000 clones, over 85% appearing once. The input for sequencing was CD8+ T cells from peripheral blood mononuclear cells, taken after pregnancy. The receptor set was obtained from a female donor with multiple sclerosis, enrolled in a pregnancy study.

The chain employs TRBV7-9 and TRBJ2-7; 9 positions match TRBD1. Germline trimming cut 5 bases from V and 3 bases from J; bases unmatched to any gene: 14. From germline, CDR1 is SEHNR and CDR2 FQNEAQ (reference sequence). The CDR3 is 17 residues long. CDR3 nucleotides: TGTGCCAGCAGCCCCCAGCCGGGACAGGGTCTAGGCTACGAGCAGTACTTC. It translates to CASSPQPGQGLGYEQYF.

This chain joins TRBV27 and TRBJ2-1, with 10 bases matching TRBD1. From germline, CDR1 is MNHEY and CDR2 SMNVEV (reference sequence). The V segment lost 0 bases and the J segment 8 bases; nucleotides outside the gene matches: 7. The CDR3 is made up of 16 amino acids. DNA of the CDR3: TGTGCCAGCAGTTTATCGATTCCGGGACAGGGGTATGAGCAGTTCTTC. Translation gives CASSLSIPGQGYEQFF.

The chain has TRBV7-9 and TRBJ1-2; no clear D gene. Trimming removed 4 bases from V and 13 bases from J, with 7 bases in between. Germline loops: CDR1 SEHNR, CDR2 FQNEAQ (reference sequence). The CDR3 length is 9 residues. The DNA of the CDR3 is TGTGCCAGCAGCTCGATGAGCACCTTC. Translating gives CASSSMSTF.

V is TRBV11-2 and J is TRBJ2-2, with 7 bases lining up with TRBD2. J was trimmed by 3 bases and V by 7 bases; bases with no gene match: 5. In germline, CDR1 is SGHAT, CDR2 FQNNGV. The CDR3 has 14 amino acids. CDR3 residues: CASTPRGDTGELFF. Here the CDR3 DNA reads TGTGCCAGCACCCCCCGGGGGGACACCGGGGAGCTGTTTTTT.

The DNA of the CDR3 is TGTGCCAGCAGCGTAGGGGGCCATAATTCACCCCTCCACTTT. Translation gives CASSVGGHNSPLHF. The rearrangement joins TRBV9 to TRBJ1-6, with D perhaps matching TRBD1 (5 bases). The germline CDR1 and CDR2 sequences are SGDLS and YYNGEE. The CDR3 is 14 residues long. Trimming took off 0 bases at V and 5 bases at J, with 6 bases between the two ends.

V gene TRBV27 combines with J gene TRBJ2-1; perhaps TRBD1 as D (5 bases). Germline values: CDR1 MNHEY, CDR2 SMNVEV (reference sequence). The CDR3 spans 17 residues. Trimming took off 1 base at V and 2 bases at J, with 15 bases between the two ends. The CDR3 reads CASSLWGQGVTYNEQFF. The CDR3 DNA reads as TGTGCCAGCAGTTTATGGGGTCAGGGCGTGACCTACAATGAGCAGTTCTTC.

The V gene is TRBV27, the J gene TRBJ2-1, with 11 bases lining up with TRBD2. The CDR3 runs to 14 residues. Trimming took 3 bases from V and 9 from J; bases not matched to a gene: 4. Germline-derived CDR1 and CDR2 are MNHEY and SMNVEV (reference sequence). The CDR3 DNA follows: TGTGCCAGCAGTTTTTTAGCGGGAGGGGTTGAGCAGTTCTTC. This encodes CASSFLAGGVEQFF.

This rearrangement joins TRBV4-1 to TRBJ2-7, with 9 bases fitting TRBD1. V shed 4 bases and J 2 bases; nucleotides not matched to a gene: 9. Per the germline V gene, CDR1 is MGHRA and CDR2 is YSYEKL. The CDR3 has 16 residues. This chain's CDR3 is CASSPSTGTGTYEQYF. The CDR3 DNA reads TGCGCCAGCAGCCCGTCAACGGGGACAGGGACCTACGAGCAGTACTTC.

This chain connects TRBV27 to TRBJ2-3; D is unclear. Germline V gene lookup returns CDR1 MNHEY and CDR2 SMNVEV (reference sequence). The V end was cut by 3 bases, the J end by 0 bases, with 10 bases between. This CDR3 is built from 15 residues. CDR3 in amino acids: CASSFFETSTDTQYF. CDR3 sequence (DNA): TGTGCCAGCAGTTTCTTCGAGACTAGCACAGATACGCAGTATTTT.

The CDR3 DNA is TGTGCCAGCAGCTTCATGGGGATGACTAGACCGTCCACAGATACGCAGTATTTT. Residues: CASSFMGMTRPSTDTQYF. V is TRBV5-4 and J is TRBJ2-3, with D possibly TRBD2 on 6 matching bases. The V gene lost 2 bases and the J gene lost 2 bases, with 21 bases spanning the gap. CDR1 is SGHNT, CDR2 YYREEE, per germline (reference sequence). The CDR3 is 18 residues long.

The genes are TRBV5-6 and TRBJ2-5, with D possibly TRBD1 on 5 matching bases. The CDR3 consists of 15 residues. V shed 4 bases and J shed 2 bases, with 15 bases lying between them. CDR1 and CDR2 (germline): SGHDT, YYEEEE. CDR3 residues: CASSVYRWPQETQYF. The CDR3 DNA is TGTGCCAGCAGCGTTTACAGGTGGCCTCAAGAGACCCAGTACTTC.

This clone was recorded once. This chain links TRBV7-3 with TRBJ1-6; D unresolved. Germline V gene data show CDR1 as SGHTA and CDR2 as FQGTGA. Trimming took 0 bases from V and 8 from J, leaving 11 bases between them. The CDR3 is 15 amino acids. The CDR3, as DNA: TGTGCCAGCAGCTTAACGGCGCATCGGGATTCACCCCTCCACTTT. This translates into CASSLTAHRDSPLHF.

This chain joins TRBV15 and TRBJ2-3; tentative D call: TRBD1 (6 bases). V gave up 0 bases and J gave up 4 bases, with 14 bases separating them. The germline V gene encodes CDR1 LNHNV and CDR2 YYDKDF (reference sequence). The CDR3 is made up of 16 amino acids. For the CDR3, the DNA is TGTGCCACCAGCAGAGAACAGGGATCAGGCGCAGATACGCAGTATTTT. Encoded protein: CATSREQGSGADTQYF.

Notes on this clone: This CDR3 is also generated by other DNA sequences in the sample. The chain employs TRBV29-1 and TRBJ1-4, with 8 bases fitting TRBD1. The CDR3 runs to 14 residues. Germline loops: CDR1 SQVTM, CDR2 ANQGSEA. V gave up 1 base and J gave up 2 bases; unmatched junction bases: 0. CDR3 bases: TGCAGCGTTGAAGCAGGGGGCACTAATGAAAAACTGTTTTTT. This translates into CSVEAGGTNEKLFF.

The rearrangement uses TRBV7-2 and TRBJ2-7, with a tentative D call TRBD2 (5 bases). CDR1 and CDR2 from the germline V gene are SGHTA and FQGNSA. V dropped 1 base and J dropped 5 bases, with 12 bases sitting between them. The length of the CDR3 is 14 residues. The CDR3 sequence is CASSLVKLGNEQYF. The CDR3, as DNA: TGTGCCAGCAGCTTAGTTAAACTCGGGAACGAGCAGTACTTC.

This clone was detected only a few times. The chain employs TRBV6-5 and TRBJ2-2, with D unclear. The V end was cut by 8 bases, the J end by 4 bases, with 17 bases between. The CDR3 is 15 amino acids. Germline V lookup: CDR1 MNHEY, CDR2 SVGAGI. The DNA for the CDR3 is TGTGCCAGCCGAGAGGTATTAGGCGGCACCGGGGAGCTGTTTTTT. It is translated as CASREVLGGTGELFF.

The rearrangement links TRBV19 to TRBJ2-7; 7 nucleotides match TRBD2. The ends lost 3 bases at V and 6 bases at J; junction bases unmatched: 11. The CDR3 has 15 amino acids. Germline-derived CDR1 and CDR2 are LNHDA and SQIVND (reference sequence). This chain's CDR3 is CASSIGGSALSEQYF. DNA of the CDR3: TGTGCCAGTAGTATCGGCGGGAGCGCGCTTAGCGAGCAGTACTTC.

The rearrangement joins TRBV5-1 to TRBJ2-3; 7 bases match TRBD2. The germline gives CDR1 SGHRS, CDR2 YFSETQ. This CDR3 comprises 17 residues. With V trimmed by 4 bases and J by 0 bases, 11 bases remained unmatched. The CDR3 DNA sequence: TGCGCCAGCAGCCCCCTTCGGGGCGGGGGTAGCACAGATACGCAGTATTTT. Translation: CASSPLRGGGSTDTQYF.

This rearrangement joins TRBV27 to TRBJ1-5, with D hard to call. V dropped 5 bases and J dropped 4 bases, with 6 bases sitting between them. The CDR3 totals 12 residues. Germline V gene lookup returns CDR1 MNHEY and CDR2 SMNVEV (reference sequence). The CDR3 loop reads CASSPPNQPQHF. CDR3 sequence (DNA): TGTGCCAGCAGTCCCCCGAATCAGCCCCAGCATTTT.

The CDR3 here is CATQGRVGYTF. The CDR3 nucleotides are TGTGCCACGCAGGGGCGCGTCGGCTACACCTTC. The V and J genes are TRBV10-3 and TRBJ1-2; TRBD1 might be the D (6 bases). V was clipped by 10 bases and J by 8 bases, with 14 bases between them. Germline V gives CDR1 ENHRY, CDR2 SYGVKD. CDR3 length equals 11 residues.

The chain has TRBV5-4 and TRBJ1-1, with unresolved D. The V end lost 2 bases, the J end lost 2 bases, and 4 bases lay between the germline ends. This CDR3 is 12 amino acids long. CDR1 is SGHNT, CDR2 YYREEE, per germline (reference sequence). The CDR3 is CASSFLNTEAFF. In DNA, the CDR3 is TGTGCCAGCAGCTTCTTAAACACTGAAGCTTTCTTT.

The gene calls are TRBV7-8 and TRBJ2-3; D is possibly TRBD2 (5 bases). CDR1 SGHVS and CDR2 FQNEAQ come from the germline V gene. CDR3 length: 13 amino acids. The CDR3 loop is CASRGQNSDTQYF. CDR3 in DNA: TGTGCATCTCGAGGGCAGAATTCAGATACGCAGTATTTT.

The V and J genes are TRBV27 and TRBJ1-2, with D possibly being TRBD1 (5 bases). V lost 6 bases and J 2 bases, leaving 16 bases between the germline ends. Germline CDR1 is MNHEY and CDR2 is SMNVEV (reference sequence). The length of the CDR3 is 15 residues. The CDR3 DNA reads as TGTGCCAGCAGCCTTAGCAGGGCGGTCAACTATGGCTACACCTTC. Translation gives CASSLSRAVNYGYTF.

DNA for the CDR3: TGTGCCAGCAGTTACGGGACAGGGGGCACCGGGGAGCTGTTTTTT. Amino acid sequence: CASSYGTGGTGELFF. V is TRBV6-5 and J is TRBJ2-2; 11 nucleotides align to TRBD1. The CDR3 is made up of 15 amino acids. Germline V CDR1 and CDR2: MNHEY, SVGAGI. The V and J ends lost 2 bases and 4 bases, in that order; junction bases with no gene match: 0.

V usage is TRBV4-3 and J usage is TRBJ1-1, with D tentatively TRBD1 (5 bases). Trimming removed 4 bases from V and 1 base from J, with 13 bases in between. CDR3 size: 15 residues. In germline, CDR1 is LGHNA, CDR2 YSLEER. The CDR3 nucleotides are TGCGCCAGCAGCCTTCAAACCCAGGGGAACACTGAAGCTTTCTTT. Amino acid sequence: CASSLQTQGNTEAFF.

The chain has TRBV4-1 and TRBJ2-1, with D possibly being TRBD2 (6 bases). Germline V gene sequence: CDR1 MGHRA, CDR2 YSYEKL. V was clipped by 2 bases and J by 2 bases, with 13 bases between them. The CDR3 is 16 residues long. This CDR3 is CASSQLSGLTYNEQFF. The CDR3 DNA reads TGCGCCAGCAGCCAACTTAGCGGATTAACCTACAATGAGCAGTTCTTC.

J is TRBJ2-3 and V is TRBV19; the D gene is possibly TRBD2 (5 bases). V shed 7 bases and J shed 2 bases, with 13 bases lying between them. The CDR3 has 14 residues. Germline CDR1 and CDR2: LNHDA and SQIVND (reference sequence). The DNA for the CDR3 is TGTGCCAGTATGGACTCAGGCCCCACAGATACGCAGTATTTT. Protein sequence: CASMDSGPTDTQYF.

V usage is TRBV7-9 and J usage is TRBJ2-7; TRBD1 matches 10 bases. CDR1 is SEHNR, CDR2 FQNEAQ, per germline (reference sequence). The CDR3 length is 16 residues. V lost 3 bases and J lost 6; bases outside the gene matches: 11. The CDR3 nucleotides are TGTGCCAGCAGCTTTAGAGGGACAGGGGTGGTCCCCGAGCAGTACTTC. It encodes CASSFRGTGVVPEQYF. Using reference TRBV7-9 and TRBJ2-7 for the parts outside the CDR3, the full variable domain is DTGVSQNPRHKITKRGQNVTFRCDPISEHNRLYWYRQTLGQGPEFLTYFQNEAQLEKSRLLSDRFSAERPKGSFSTLEIQRTEQGDSAMYLCASSFRGTGVVPEQYFGPGTRLTVT.

The CDR3 sequence is CASSEKGARHTEAFF. In DNA form, the CDR3 reads TGTGCCAGCAGTGAGAAGGGGGCGAGACACACTGAAGCTTTCTTT. This chain joins TRBV2 and TRBJ1-1; 7 bases are shared with TRBD1. After removal of 3 bases from V and 3 bases from J, the junction contained 7 bases not matched to a gene. The germline CDR1 and CDR2 sequences are SNHLY and FYNNEI. The CDR3 has 15 amino acids.

The rearrangement links TRBV30 to TRBJ2-7; D unclear. The germline CDR1 and CDR2 sequences are GTSNPN and SVGIG (reference sequence). The CDR3 spans 12 residues. V was clipped by 2 bases and J by 4 bases, with 9 bases between them. CDR3 region: CAWSKEEYEQYF. The CDR3 DNA follows: TGTGCCTGGAGTAAAGAAGAGTACGAGCAGTACTTC.

The rearrangement joins TRBV7-6 to TRBJ2-1, with D maybe TRBD1 (6 bases). Looked up from germline, CDR1 is SGHVS and CDR2 is FNYEAQ. V lost 8 bases and J 2 bases, leaving 10 bases between the germline ends. The CDR3 is 13 amino acids. CDR3: CASGGGPYNEQFF. The DNA for the CDR3 is TGTGCCAGCGGGGGCGGCCCCTACAATGAGCAGTTCTTC.